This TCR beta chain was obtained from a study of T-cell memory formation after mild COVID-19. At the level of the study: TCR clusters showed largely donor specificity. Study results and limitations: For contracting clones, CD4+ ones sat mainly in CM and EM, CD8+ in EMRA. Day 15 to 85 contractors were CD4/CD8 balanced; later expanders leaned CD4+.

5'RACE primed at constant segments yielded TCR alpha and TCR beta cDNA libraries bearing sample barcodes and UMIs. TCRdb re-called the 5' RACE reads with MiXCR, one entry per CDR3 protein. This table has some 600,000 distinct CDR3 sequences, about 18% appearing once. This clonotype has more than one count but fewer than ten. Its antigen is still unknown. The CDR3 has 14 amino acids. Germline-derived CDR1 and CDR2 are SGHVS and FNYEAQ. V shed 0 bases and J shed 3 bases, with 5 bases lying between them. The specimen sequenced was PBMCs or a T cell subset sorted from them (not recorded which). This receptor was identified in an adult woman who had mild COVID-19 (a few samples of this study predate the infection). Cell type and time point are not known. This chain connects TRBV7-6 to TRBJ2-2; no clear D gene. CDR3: CASSLARYTGELFF. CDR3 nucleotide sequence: TGTGCCAGCAGCTTAGCGAGGTACACCGGGGAGCTGTTTTTT.